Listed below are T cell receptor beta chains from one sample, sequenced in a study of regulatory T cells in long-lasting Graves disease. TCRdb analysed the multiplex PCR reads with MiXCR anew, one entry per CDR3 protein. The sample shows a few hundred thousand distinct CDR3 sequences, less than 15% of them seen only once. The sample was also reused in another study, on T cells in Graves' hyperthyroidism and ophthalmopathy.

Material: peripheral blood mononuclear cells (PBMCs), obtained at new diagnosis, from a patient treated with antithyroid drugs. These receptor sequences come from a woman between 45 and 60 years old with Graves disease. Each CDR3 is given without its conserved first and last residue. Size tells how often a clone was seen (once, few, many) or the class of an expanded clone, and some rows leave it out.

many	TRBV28	ASSPGQVSTGELF
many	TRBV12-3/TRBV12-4	ASSPRGQANTEAF
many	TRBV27	ASSNDRGVGEKLF
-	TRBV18	ASSPSGSPNYGYT
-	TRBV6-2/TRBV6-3	ASSHPGLAIDTQY
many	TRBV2	ASTEQGLVYEQY
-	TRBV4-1	ASSQGEGRDVAKNIQY
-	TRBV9	ASSVAPDRGITMNTEAF
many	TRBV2	ASSDQGNYGYT
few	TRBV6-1	ASILIRSGGWETQY
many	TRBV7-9	ASSLASPGPRYEQY
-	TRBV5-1	ASSYYLGGNEQF
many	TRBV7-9	ASSSVDDTQY
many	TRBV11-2	ASSLGTGGQGIEQF
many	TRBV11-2	ASSRGNHNFGRDNEQF
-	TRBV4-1	ASSQGGQHYGYT
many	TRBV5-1	ASSPAERGDEQF
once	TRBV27	ASSLSTRETGPEQF